Listed here are 14 T cell receptor beta chains from one sample, sequenced in a study of shared clonotypes between healthy human individuals. Libraries were prepared by immunoSEQ multiplex PCR; TCRdb keeps only in-frame clonotypes and omits some of them. The repertoire includes about 2.3 million clones, just over 90% of them detected once, and about 0.37% sits in the top ten. Sequenced: naive CD4+ T cells from PBMCs. Sample subset: CD45RA+ positively selected. Receptors were obtained from a man aged 18-30 years in good health. Some clones in this sample may be carry-over from other donors' samples.

The rearrangement uses TRBV9 and TRBJ2-1; a possible D gene is TRBD2 (6 bases). This CDR3 spans 15 amino acids. Trimming cost V 3 bases and J 8 bases, with 18 bases left between them. Germline lookup yields CDR1 SGDLS and CDR2 YYNGEE. The CDR3 DNA follows: TGTGCCAGCAGCGACCGGGACTTGAGGTTCGATGAGCAGTTCTTC. Amino acid sequence: CASSDRDLRFDEQFF.

This clone was seen a single time. This chain connects TRBV28 to TRBJ2-7, with 14 bases identical to TRBD2. The length of the CDR3 is 16 residues. From germline, CDR1 is MDHEN and CDR2 SYDVKM. The V segment lost 6 bases and the J segment 3 bases; nucleotides outside the gene matches: 7. CDR3 sequence reads: CASRRTSGRSYYEQYF. In nucleotides, the CDR3 is TGTGCCAGCAGGCGGACTAGCGGGAGGTCTTACTACGAGCAGTACTTC.

This chain joins TRBV7-2 and TRBJ2-5; no clear D gene. Between the trimmed V and J ends, which lost 5 bases and 0 bases, there was a span of 7 bases. This CDR3 comprises 13 residues. CDR1 SGHTA and CDR2 FQGNSA come from the germline V gene. The CDR3 DNA reads as TGTGCCAGCAGCCGACAACACCAAGAGACCCAGTACTTC. Translation: CASSRQHQETQYF.

This clone occurred once. The V call is TRBV28, the J call TRBJ2-4; TRBD2 aligns across 7 bases. Germline loops: CDR1 MDHEN, CDR2 SYDVKM. The CDR3 covers 13 residues. Germline trimming cut 6 bases from V and 9 bases from J; bases unmatched to any gene: 8. The CDR3 loop reads CASSYPTSPIQYF. The CDR3 DNA is TGTGCCAGCAGCTATCCGACTAGCCCCATTCAGTACTTC.

The gene calls are TRBV19 and TRBJ1-4; D is possibly TRBD1 (5 bases). This CDR3 is 16 amino acids long. Looked up from germline, CDR1 is LNHDA and CDR2 is SQIVND (reference sequence). V dropped 4 bases and J dropped 5 bases, with 17 bases sitting between them. The CDR3, as DNA: TGTGCCAGTAGTACCCCCCCCGGGGCGCTAAATGAAAAACTGTTTTTT. Its translation is CASSTPPGALNEKLFF.

A note on this clone: Since no conserved phenylalanine or tryptophan closes the CDR3, a read error is the likely cause. The DNA is omitted, as the CDR3 cannot be located on it reliably, and the CDR3 follows TCRdb's listing. The chain is built from TRBV7-9 and TRBJ1-3; the table's D gene call, TRBD1, was not cross checked with the DNA. Germline CDR1 is SEHNR and CDR2 is FQNEAQ (reference sequence). Including both end residues, the CDR3 is 13 amino acids long. This CDR3 is CASSQGALRGRRV.

V gene TRBV18 combines with J gene TRBJ1-5; 7 bases are shared with TRBD1. Losses at the gene ends were 4 bases for V and 0 bases for J; bases not matched to a gene: 3. Germline V gene sequence: CDR1 KGHSH, CDR2 LQKENI. The CDR3 sequence is 15 residues long. The CDR3 is CASSRTGDSNQPQHF. The CDR3 DNA sequence: TGTGCCAGCTCACGCACAGGGGATAGCAATCAGCCCCAGCATTTT.

This chain uses TRBV7-3 with TRBJ1-5, with D uncertain. Germline lookup yields CDR1 SGHTA and CDR2 FQGTGA. Between the trimmed V and J ends, which lost 4 bases and 6 bases, there was a span of 16 bases. This CDR3 is built from 15 residues. CDR3 in amino acids: CASSSGRQKGQPQHF. The CDR3 DNA reads TGTGCCAGCAGCTCGGGAAGACAAAAGGGTCAGCCCCAGCATTTT.

The rearrangement uses TRBV5-6 and TRBJ1-2; TRBD1 aligns across 10 bases. CDR1 and CDR2 from the germline V gene are SGHDT and YYEEEE. V trimming: 1 base; J trimming: 5 bases; junction bases outside the gene matches: 5. The length of the CDR3 is 15 residues. The CDR3 nucleotides read TGTGCCAGCAGCTTGAAGGGACAGGGGAGGTATGGCTACACCTTC. This gives the protein CASSLKGQGRYGYTF.

J is TRBJ2-1 and V is TRBV4-1; 7 positions agree with TRBD2. This CDR3 contains 14 residues. Unmatched junction bases numbered 9, after V lost 4 bases and J lost 9 bases. Germline V lookup: CDR1 MGHRA, CDR2 YSYEKL. This chain's CDR3 is CASSLLTSAVEQFF. The CDR3 DNA sequence: TGCGCCAGCAGCCTCTTAACTAGCGCTGTTGAGCAGTTCTTC.

The V gene is TRBV10-3, the J gene TRBJ1-1; 8 bases map to TRBD1. CDR1 and CDR2 from the germline V gene are ENHRY and SYGVKD. This CDR3 is 13 amino acids long. Germline trimming cut 5 bases from V and 4 bases from J; bases unmatched to any gene: 3. CDR3 bases: TGTGCCATCAGTCAGACAGGGGTCACTGAAGCTTTCTTT. This translates into CAISQTGVTEAFF.

This clone was counted a few times. A junction end diverges from the germline sequence, so it may reflect a read error. This chain connects TRBV28 to TRBJ1-1, with D possibly matching TRBD1 (6 bases). Germline V gene sequence: CDR1 MDHEN, CDR2 SYDVKM. The CDR3 is made up of 16 amino acids. CDR3 in amino acids: CASSLVYSTGNPEAFF. The CDR3 DNA sequence: TGTGCCAGCAGTTTAGTTTACTCCACAGGGAACCCTGAAGCTTTCTTT.

The chain uses TRBV9 and TRBJ2-1; tentatively, D is TRBD1 or TRBD2 (5 bases each). CDR1 and CDR2 (germline): SGDLS, YYNGEE. This CDR3 spans 15 amino acids. The V gene lost 6 bases and the J gene lost 9 bases, with 22 bases spanning the gap. The CDR3 DNA follows: TGTGCCAGCAAGTCAGGCGCCGAATTTGGGGGTGAGCAGTTCTTC. It codes for CASKSGAEFGGEQFF.

The chain links TRBV9 to TRBJ2-1; D is uncertain. CDR1 is SGDLS and CDR2 is YYNGEE in the germline V gene. The CDR3 totals 14 residues. Trimming removed 4 bases at V and 8 bases at J, with 16 bases between. As DNA, the CDR3 is TGTGCCAGCAGCCCCCTTTCAGGTTTCGATGAGCAGTTCTTC. Translated: CASSPLSGFDEQFF.